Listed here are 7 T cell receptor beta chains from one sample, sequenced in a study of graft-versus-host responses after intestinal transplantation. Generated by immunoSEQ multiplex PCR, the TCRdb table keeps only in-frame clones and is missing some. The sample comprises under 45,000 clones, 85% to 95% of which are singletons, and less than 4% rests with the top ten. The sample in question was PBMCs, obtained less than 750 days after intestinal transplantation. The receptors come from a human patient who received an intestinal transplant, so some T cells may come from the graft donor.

The CDR3 DNA reads as TGTGCCAGCAGGGCGGGACAGGGGAACCCCTACGAGCAGTACTTC. Translation gives CASRAGQGNPYEQYF. The chain links TRBV6-6 to TRBJ2-7, with TRBD1 matching over 10 bases. Germline V gives CDR1 MNHNY, CDR2 SVGAGI (reference sequence). J gave up 2 bases and V 6 bases, and 7 bases lay outside the gene matches. This CDR3 is 15 amino acids long.

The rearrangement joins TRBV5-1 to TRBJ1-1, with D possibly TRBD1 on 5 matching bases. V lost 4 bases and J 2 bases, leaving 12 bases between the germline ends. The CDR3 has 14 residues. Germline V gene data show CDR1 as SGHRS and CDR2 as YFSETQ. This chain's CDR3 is CASSPGHPNTEAFF. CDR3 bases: TGCGCCAGCAGCCCCGGACATCCTAACACTGAAGCTTTCTTT. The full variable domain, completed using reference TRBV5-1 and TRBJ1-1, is KAGVTQTPRYLIKTRGQQVTLSCSPISGHRSVSWYQQTPGQGLQFLFEYFSETQRNKGNFPGRFSGRQFSNSRSEMNVSTLELGDSALYLCASSPGHPNTEAFFGQGTRLTVV.

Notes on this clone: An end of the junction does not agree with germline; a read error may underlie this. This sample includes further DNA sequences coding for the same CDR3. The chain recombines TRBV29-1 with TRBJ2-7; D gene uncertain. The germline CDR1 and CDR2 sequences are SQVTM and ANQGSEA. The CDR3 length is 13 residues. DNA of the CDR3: TGCAGTGTTGGGGTCCTCGAACCGGGCGAGCAGTACTTC. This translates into CSVGVLEPGEQYF.

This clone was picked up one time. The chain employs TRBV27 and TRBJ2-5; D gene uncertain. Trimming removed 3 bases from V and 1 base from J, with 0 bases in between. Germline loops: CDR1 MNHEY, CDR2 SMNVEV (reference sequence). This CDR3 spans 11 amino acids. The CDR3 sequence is CASSFQETQYF. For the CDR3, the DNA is TGTGCCAGCAGTTTCCAAGAGACCCAGTACTTC.

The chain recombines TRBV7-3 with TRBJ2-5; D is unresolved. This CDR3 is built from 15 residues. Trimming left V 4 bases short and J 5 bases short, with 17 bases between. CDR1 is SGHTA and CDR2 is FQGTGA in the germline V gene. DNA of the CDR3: TGTGCCAGCAGCTCTGGACCAGGCGGTTCGGAGACCCAGTACTTC. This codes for CASSSGPGGSETQYF. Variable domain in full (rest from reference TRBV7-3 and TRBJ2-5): GAGVSQTPSNKVTEKGKYVELRCDPISGHTALYWYRQSLGQGPEFLIYFQGTGAADDSGLPNDRFFAVRPEGSVSTLKIQRTERGDSAVYLCASSSGPGGSETQYFGPGTRLLVL.

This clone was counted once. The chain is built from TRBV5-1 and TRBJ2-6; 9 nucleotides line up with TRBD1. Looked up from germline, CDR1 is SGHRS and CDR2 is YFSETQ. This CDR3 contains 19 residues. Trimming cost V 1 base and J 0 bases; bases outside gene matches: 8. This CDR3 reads CASSLLPDRGPSGANVLTF. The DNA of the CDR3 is TGCGCCAGCAGCTTGCTACCGGACAGGGGACCCTCTGGGGCCAACGTCCTGACTTTC.

The CDR3 region has the DNA TGTGCCAGCAGTGAAGGGTTTGGGGGAAACAATCAGCCCCAGCATTTT. Amino acid sequence: CASSEGFGGNNQPQHF. The gene calls are TRBV6-1 and TRBJ1-5, with a tentative D call TRBD1 (5 bases). The CDR3 spans 16 residues. Germline values: CDR1 MNHNS, CDR2 SASEGT. V dropped 1 base and J dropped 3 bases, with 13 bases sitting between them.